Each of the 11 T cell receptor beta chains below was sequenced from the same sample in a study of patients and donors after allogeneic stem cell transplantation. TCRdb called the RT-PCR reads again in MiXCR, with one record for every CDR3 protein. The sample consists of roughly 250,000 distinct CDR3 sequences, 13% to 15% of them appearing once. Sequenced sample: blood, either unsorted or a sorted T cell fraction (not recorded which). The source of these receptors is a human donor who was either an allogeneic HSCT recipient or a stem cell or donor lymphocyte infusion donor (not recorded which). It is not recorded whose cells these are; they may come from a transplant donor.

The gene calls are TRBV20-1 and TRBJ1-2; 9 positions agree with TRBD1. Germline values: CDR1 DFQATT, CDR2 SNEGSKA (reference sequence). The CDR3 contains 17 residues. The V and J ends lost 4 bases and 8 bases, in that order; junction bases with no gene match: 20. CDR3 bases: TGCAGTGCTACTGGACAGGGGCTAAACAAAATATATGGGGGCTACACCTTC. It translates to CSATGQGLNKIYGGYTF.

V and J are TRBV7-3 and TRBJ2-2; 8 nucleotides match TRBD2. The length of the CDR3 is 16 residues. Trimming cost V 5 bases and J 3 bases; bases outside gene matches: 8. CDR1 and CDR2 (germline): SGHTA, FQGTGA. The DNA for the CDR3 is TGTGCCAGCAGCCGGGGGGGAAGGGCAGACACCGGGGAGCTGTTTTTT. It translates to CASSRGGRADTGELFF.

This sequence joins TRBV5-6 and TRBJ2-5, with TRBD2 matching over 12 bases. V shed 4 bases, J shed 7 bases, and the junction held 5 bases outside the gene matches. Per germline, CDR1 SGHDT and CDR2 YYEEEE. The CDR3 contains 14 residues. CDR3 residues: CASSGLAGSGTQYF. The DNA for the CDR3 is TGTGCCAGCAGCGGACTAGCGGGATCGGGGACCCAGTACTTC. The variable domain in full, completed from reference TRBV5-6 and TRBJ2-5, reads DAGVTQSPTHLIKTRGQQVTLRCSPKSGHDTVSWYQQALGQGPQFIFQYYEEEERQRGNFPDRFSGHQFPNYSSELNVNALLLGDSALYLCASSGLAGSGTQYFGPGTRLLVL.

The chain uses TRBV9 and TRBJ1-1; weak D call: TRBD1 (6 bases). Looked up from germline, CDR1 is SGDLS and CDR2 is YYNGEE. Trimming removed 6 bases from V and 0 bases from J, with 12 bases in between. The CDR3 covers 14 residues. This chain's CDR3 is CASNGGDMNTEAFF. CDR3 coding DNA: TGTGCCAGCAACGGGGGGGACATGAACACTGAAGCTTTCTTT.

The V and J genes are TRBV9 and TRBJ2-7; perhaps TRBD2 as D (6 bases). CDR3 length equals 15 residues. Trimming pared 0 bases from V and 7 bases from J, leaving 17 bases between. Per germline, CDR1 SGDLS and CDR2 YYNGEE. The CDR3 sequence: CASSVEDGLLTEQYF. The DNA of the CDR3 is TGTGCCAGCAGCGTAGAAGACGGACTACTCACGGAGCAGTACTTC.

This clonotype was counted between two and nine times. The V gene is TRBV5-4, the J gene TRBJ2-1, with D possibly TRBD2 on 5 matching bases. Germline V gives CDR1 SGHNT, CDR2 YYREEE (reference sequence). This CDR3 spans 15 amino acids. Trimming pared 2 bases from V and 8 bases from J, leaving 17 bases between. The CDR3 region is CASSFGGRTRDEQFF. The CDR3 coding sequence is TGTGCCAGCAGCTTTGGTGGGAGAACTAGGGATGAGCAGTTCTTC.

This clonotype was recorded a few times. The rearrangement uses TRBV6-5 and TRBJ2-2; 7 nucleotides line up with TRBD1. The CDR3 loop spans 17 amino acids. Germline CDR1 is MNHEY and CDR2 is SVGAGI. V was clipped by 0 bases and J by 3 bases; unmatched bases: 7. The DNA of the CDR3 is TGTGCCAGCAGTTACTCGATGGGGACAGAGTACACCGGGGAGCTGTTTTTT. Its translation: CASSYSMGTEYTGELFF.

The CDR3 loop reads CASSEAWRFYGYTF. The CDR3 region has the DNA TGTGCCAGCAGTGAAGCGTGGCGGTTCTATGGCTACACCTTC. The chain carries TRBV6-1 and TRBJ1-2; D ambiguous. V lost 0 bases to trimming and J lost 4 bases, with 9 bases between them. The CDR3 is 14 residues long. Per germline, CDR1 MNHNS and CDR2 SASEGT.

This rearrangement joins TRBV20-1 to TRBJ1-1, with D unclear. V dropped 1 base and J dropped 11 bases, with 20 bases sitting between them. Germline CDR1 is DFQATT and CDR2 is SNEGSKA (reference sequence). CDR3 length: 14 residues. Written as DNA, the CDR3 is TGCAGTGCTAGAGGAGAGGAGAGGAGGGAAGGCGCTTTCTTT. This codes for CSARGEERREGAFF.

This clonotype came up many times. V is TRBV5-6 and J is TRBJ2-3; 7 bases map to TRBD1. Germline values: CDR1 SGHDT, CDR2 YYEEEE. V lost 4 bases to trimming and J lost 4 bases; unmatched junction nucleotides: 12. This CDR3 spans 16 amino acids. The DNA for the CDR3 is TGTGCCAGCAGCCCCGGACAGGTGATCATGGCAGATACGCAGTATTTT. It codes for CASSPGQVIMADTQYF.

This clonotype was detected only a few times. This chain joins TRBV2 and TRBJ2-1; 7 bases line up with TRBD2. Germline V gene data show CDR1 as SNHLY and CDR2 as FYNNEI. The ends lost 6 bases at V and 1 base at J; junction bases unmatched: 6. CDR3 length equals 15 residues. DNA of the CDR3: TGTGCCAGCAGATACGCGGGAGCGTCCTACAATGAGCAGTTCTTC. This sequence encodes CASRYAGASYNEQFF. The whole variable domain, remainder taken from reference TRBV2 and TRBJ2-1, is EPEVTQTPSHQVTQMGQEVILRCVPISNHLYFYWYRQILGQKVEFLVSFYNNEISEKSEIFDDQFSVERPDGSNFTLKIRSTKLEDSAMYFCASRYAGASYNEQFFGPGTRLTVL.